This TCR beta chain appears in the sequencing data of a study of blood T cell repertoires in COVID-19 (dated by TCRdb to 2018 to 2020). About the study as a whole: Collaborator samples came from the United States, Italy and Spain and covered acute and convalescent phases of COVID-19. The samples were drawn from two sources: the first 160 participants of the ongoing ImmuneRACE study, and 1,000 to 1,500 subjects contributed by 6 global collaborators. Sample metadata almost always included a de-identified subject ID, COVID-19 status, age in years and sex. The repertoires were released in a freely available public database meant as a resource for research on the immune response to SARS-CoV-2. The material from the prospective study consisted of cDNA or gDNA derived from T cells, B-cell-depleted T cells, or PBMCs. Subjects who had been exposed to COVID-19, were actively infected with it, or had recovered from it provided the deeply sampled blood TCRbeta repertoires that made up the dataset. Where HLA class I and class II types were available, the types were taken from metadata supplied by the sample provider, not from assay-based typing. The paper's findings and limits, for the study overall: How much clinical and demographic metadata was included differed by source and by participant, and the metadata was provided uncurated.

The immunoSEQ Assay, a bias-controlled multiplex PCR, was used to amplify TCRbeta CDR3 regions from genomic DNA. Under the source paper's analysis protocol: Nucleated cell counts per sample were estimated from amplification of reference gene primers within the assay. To quantify the absolute abundance of each unique TCRbeta CDR3 rearrangement, sequence reads were collapsed and filtered. For each sample, productive Simpson clonality was calculated by taking the square root of Simpson's diversity index across productive rearrangements. Imported from immuneACCESS, the table was reduced by TCRdb to in-frame sequences with V and J called. These copies leave out some clones; in studies compared against another copy, an unresolved V gene accounts for under half, and the cause of the remainder is not known. Clone size and the V and J calls come from that table; the DNA yielded D and trimming. This sample is represented by some 350,000 clones; roughly 90% of them were singletons. 2.5% to 3.5% of the sample is taken by the ten largest.

As regards this clone: Its binding antigen is unknown. Base quality data are lacking; no much larger clone is found one base away.

In the prospective study, participants were roughly 18 to 100 years old, resided in 24 geographic areas of the United States, and were enrolled through a virtual design. In the prospective study, participants were assigned to cohorts based on the clinical history participants reported in a screening survey and a study questionnaire. Recovered participants in ImmuneRACE Cohort 3 were defined by two consecutive negative NP/OP PCR tests, clearance by a healthcare professional, or resolution of symptoms. In the prospective study, mobile phlebotomists collected whole blood, serum and a nasopharyngeal or oropharyngeal swab from each participant. Participants in the prospective study had the option to provide additional blood draws and questionnaires over a 2-month period. Before DNA extraction, prospective study blood samples were shipped either frozen or at room temperature. The germline V gene (reference sequence) gives CDR1 as MNHEY and CDR2 as SMNVEV. CDR3 length: 16 amino acids, cysteine to phenylalanine. The retained sequence is limited to the CDR3, 48 bases, with the frame set at the first base. Trimming removed 3 bases from V and 9 bases from J; the gene matches leave 10 bases unexplained.

The chain is made from TRBV27 and TRBJ2-1, with 11 junctional bases fitting TRBD2. The sequenced material came from PBMCs or T cells enriched from blood (not recorded which). The receptor was derived from a woman aged 25 to 39 who had recovered from COVID-19. The nucleotides are TGTGCCAGCAGTTTGATAGTAGCGGGAGGGCCCTTTGAGCAGTTCTTC. Its protein product is CASSLIVAGGPFEQFF.